Listed below are T cell receptor beta chains from one sample, sequenced in a study of cytomegalovirus exposure and HLA in healthy donors. The data were produced by immunoSEQ multiplex PCR, yet TCRdb's version contains in-frame clones alone and is incomplete. The table lists under 150,000 clones, 65% to 90% of them singletons, with around 10% in the top ten. The sequenced sample was PBMCs. The receptors were gathered from a male donor in good health and CMV-seropositive. CDR3s include the opening cysteine and the closing phenylalanine or tryptophan. Each record gives: J gene, clone size, CDR3 length, D gene, V gene, CDR3 protein, CDR3 DNA. D genes are given only for firm matches. Clone sizes are given selectively: once, few, many, or a class where the clone is expanded.

>TRBJ1-5|-|15|TRBD1|TRBV7-2
CASSLGQGNGQPQHF
TGTGCCAGCAGCTTAGGACAGGGGAACGGGCAGCCCCAGCATTTT
>TRBJ1-2|once|14|-|TRBV28
CASSPWGERWGYTF
TGTGCCAGTTCACCCTGGGGAGAGAGATGGGGCTACACCTTC
>TRBJ1-2|-|14|-|TRBV27
CASSLYRGNYGYTF
TGTGCCAGCAGTTTATATCGCGGAAACTATGGCTACACCTTC
>TRBJ1-1|-|14|TRBD1|TRBV18
CASSLGTANTEAFF
TGTGCCAGCTCACTGGGGACAGCGAACACTGAAGCTTTCTTT
>TRBJ2-5|-|16|TRBD1|TRBV10-3
CAISEPGQGNQETQYF
TGTGCCATCAGTGAGCCGGGACAGGGCAACCAAGAGACCCAGTACTTC
>TRBJ2-3|-|17|-|TRBV19
CASSFVWSNMRMDTQYF
TGTGCCAGTAGTTTCGTGTGGAGTAATATGCGTATGGATACGCAGTATTTT
>TRBJ2-7|-|13|-|TRBV19
CASTSGVSYEQYF
TGTGCCAGCACATCGGGGGTCTCCTACGAGCAGTACTTC
>TRBJ2-1|-|17|TRBD1|TRBV4-3
CASSQDPQGAFKNEQFF
TGCGCCAGCAGCCAAGATCCACAGGGGGCGTTTAAGAATGAGCAGTTCTTC
>TRBJ2-4|-|14|TRBD2|TRBV5-1
CASSLDAGDNSQYF
TGCGCCAGCAGCTTGGATGCGGGAGACAACAGTCAGTACTTC
>TRBJ2-7|-|13|-|TRBV12-1
CASSFAQTYEQYF
TGTGCCAGCAGCTTTGCCCAGACCTACGAGCAGTACTTC
>TRBJ1-4|-|16|TRBD1|TRBV7-9
CSSSPRMEGAREKLFF
TGTTCCAGCAGCCCCCGTATGGAGGGGGCAAGGGAAAAACTGTTTTTT
>TRBJ2-2|-|14|-|TRBV15
CATSRERNTGELFF
TGTGCCACCAGCAGAGAGCGGAACACCGGGGAGCTGTTTTTT
>TRBJ2-1|-|16|-|TRBV30
CAWSVQPRGSFGEQFF
TGTGCCTGGAGTGTACAGCCCCGGGGTAGTTTCGGTGAGCAGTTCTTC
>TRBJ1-1|-|13|TRBD1|TRBV29-1
CSVVTGAGTEAFF
TGCAGCGTTGTGACAGGGGCGGGCACTGAAGCTTTCTTT
>TRBJ2-7|-|14|-|TRBV6-5
CASRAPGSLYEQYF
TGTGCCAGCAGGGCCCCGGGGTCGCTCTACGAGCAGTACTTC
>TRBJ1-2|-|13|-|TRBV28
CATPQGPFWGYTF
TGTGCCACTCCGCAGGGGCCCTTTTGGGGCTACACCTTC
>TRBJ2-5|-|14|-|TRBV11-2
CASSLQAYQETQYF
TGTGCCAGCAGCTTACAAGCGTACCAAGAGACCCAGTACTTC
>TRBJ2-5|-|15|TRBD2|TRBV28
CASSPTSGRQETQYF
TGTGCCAGCAGCCCGACTAGCGGGAGGCAAGAGACCCAGTACTTC
>TRBJ2-7|-|20|TRBD2|TRBV19
CASSPGRIGLAGGPAYEQYF
TGTGCCAGTAGTCCCGGACGGATCGGACTAGCGGGAGGGCCGGCCTACGAGCAGTACTTC
>TRBJ2-3|few|12|-|TRBV28
CASSWQTDTQYF
TGTGCCAGCAGCTGGCAGACAGATACGCAGTATTTT
>TRBJ2-2|-|16|-|TRBV4-3
CASSLLQGRYTGELFF
TGCGCCAGCAGCCTCTTACAGGGTCGATACACCGGGGAGCTGTTTTTT
>TRBJ2-7|-|14|TRBD1|TRBV25-1
CASSRGTGSYEQYF
TGTGCCAGCAGTCGTGGGACAGGATCCTACGAGCAGTACTTC
>TRBJ2-1|-|15|TRBD1|TRBV7-9
CASSRFETGGDEQFF
TGTGCCAGCAGCCGTTTTGAGACAGGGGGCGATGAGCAGTTCTTC
>TRBJ2-7|-|12|-|TRBV28
CASSLLSSTQYF
TGTGCCAGCAGTTTACTTTCTTCTACGCAGTACTTC
>TRBJ1-2|-|15|TRBD1|TRBV5-1
CASSVQGESVGGYTF
TGCGCCAGCAGCGTCCAGGGGGAATCTGTGGGCGGCTACACCTTC
>TRBJ2-1|-|15|-|TRBV28
CASSWGGRPNNEQFF
TGTGCCAGCAGTTGGGGGGGGCGGCCAAACAATGAGCAGTTCTTC
>TRBJ2-2|-|16|-|TRBV19
CARKGPGREETGELFF
TGTGCCAGAAAGGGGCCGGGTAGGGAAGAGACCGGGGAGCTGTTTTTT
>TRBJ1-5|-|15|TRBD1|TRBV19
CASRTLGTGHQPQHF
TGTGCCAGTAGAACGCTCGGGACAGGCCATCAGCCCCAGCATTTT
>TRBJ2-5|once|16|TRBD1|TRBV5-6
CASSPADRVVAETQYF
TGTGCCAGCAGCCCTGCGGACAGGGTGGTTGCAGAGACCCAGTACTTC